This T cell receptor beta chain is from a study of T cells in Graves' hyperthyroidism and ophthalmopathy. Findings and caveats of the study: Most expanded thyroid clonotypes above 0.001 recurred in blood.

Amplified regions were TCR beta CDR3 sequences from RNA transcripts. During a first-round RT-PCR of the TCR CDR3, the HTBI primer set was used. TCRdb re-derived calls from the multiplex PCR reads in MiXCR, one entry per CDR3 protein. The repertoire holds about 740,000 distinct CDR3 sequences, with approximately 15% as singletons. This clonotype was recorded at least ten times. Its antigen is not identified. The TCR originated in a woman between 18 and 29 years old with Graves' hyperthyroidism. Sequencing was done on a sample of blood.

Written as DNA, the CDR3 is TGTGCCAGCAGCTTAGAAGGTCGCTTGAACACTGAAGCTTTCTTT. This gives the protein CASSLEGRLNTEAFF. The chain employs TRBV11-3 and TRBJ1-1, with D uncertain. Trimming removed 0 bases from V and 0 bases from J, with 8 bases in between. Germline V lookup: CDR1 SGHNT, CDR2 YENEEA. The CDR3 loop spans 15 amino acids.